One T cell receptor beta chain is described in this entry. The source of the sample is a study of CD4 T cells in relation to SARS-CoV-2 and coronaviruses. Profiling relied on immunoSEQ multiplex PCR, and the TCRdb table lists in-frame clones only, not all of them. The repertoire holds around 62,000 clones, with 94% as singletons. CD4+ T cells from unexposed donors were obtained before the COVID-19 pandemic (2011-2018). The germline V gene encodes CDR1 LGHDT and CDR2 YNNKEL (reference sequence). The CDR3 spans 14 residues. Trimming took 4 bases from V and 3 from J, leaving 10 bases between them. Material for sequencing was naive CD4+ T cells from PBMCs. The subset denotes: naive CD4+ T cells isolated by negative enrichment. This chain connects TRBV3-1 (or the pseudogene TRBV3-2) to TRBJ1-3; D is possibly TRBD1 (5 bases). The source of this sequence is a human donor in good health. The CDR3 region has the DNA TGTGCCAGCAGCCCTCCGACAGTTGGAAACACCATATATTTT. It specifies CASSPPTVGNTIYF.